One sample yielded the 4 T cell receptor beta chains listed below, sequenced in a study of glioma-infiltrating T cells after dendritic cell vaccination (dated by TCRdb to 2016 to 2017). Libraries were built with the immunoSEQ multiplex PCR assay. The clones in this table, taken by TCRdb from immuneACCESS, are in-frame only. Not every clone is retained; where verified, under half of the shortfall comes from an unresolved V gene, and the cause of the rest is unknown. This sample comprises about 99,000 clones, roughly 80% of them detected only once. The ten largest clones add up to about 5.7% of the sample. The time point label corresponds to: after dendritic cell vaccination, including at tumor progression/relapse. Material: blood, obtained after dendritic cell vaccination. These receptors were taken from a human donor with glioblastoma.

The chain employs TRBV19 and TRBJ1-5, with TRBD1 matching over 8 bases. CDR1 and CDR2 from the germline V gene are LNHDA and SQIVND (reference sequence). V trimming: 2 bases; J trimming: 9 bases; junction bases outside the gene matches: 9. This CDR3 is 15 amino acids long. The CDR3 bases are TGTGCCAGTAGTATAAGCCAGGGGGCCCCCGGGCCCCAGCATTTT. It yields the protein CASSISQGAPGPQHF.

The J gene is TRBJ2-7, the V gene TRBV5-6, with TRBD1 as a possible D gene (5 bases). Germline CDR1 is SGHDT and CDR2 is YYEEEE. The germline V and J ends were trimmed by 2 bases and 4 bases, with 16 bases remaining between them. There are 15 residues in the CDR3. The CDR3 bases are TGTGCCAGCAGCTTCTCGGCAGGGATGAGATACGAGCAGTACTTC. Translation gives CASSFSAGMRYEQYF. The full variable domain, completed using reference TRBV5-6 and TRBJ2-7, is DAGVTQSPTHLIKTRGQQVTLRCSPKSGHDTVSWYQQALGQGPQFIFQYYEEEERQRGNFPDRFSGHQFPNYSSELNVNALLLGDSALYLCASSFSAGMRYEQYFGPGTRLTVT.

This clone came up a few times. This chain links TRBV11-3 with TRBJ1-1, with 8 nucleotides matching TRBD1. CDR1 and CDR2 (germline): SGHNT, YENEEA. V lost 5 bases, J lost 1 base, and 6 bases stayed unmatched. The CDR3 totals 15 residues. The CDR3 protein is CASSRGQGSNTEAFF. The CDR3 DNA is TGTGCCAGCAGCCGCGGACAGGGATCGAACACTGAAGCTTTCTTT. Full variable domain (rest looked up from reference TRBV11-3 and TRBJ1-1): EAGVVQSPRYKIIEKKQPVAFWCNPISGHNTLYWYLQNLGQGPELLIRYENEEAVDDSQLPKDRFSAERLKGVDSTLKIQPAELGDSAVYLCASSRGQGSNTEAFFGQGTRLTVV.

CDR3 sequence reads: CATSRGPGQGFIREAFF. The CDR3 DNA is TGTGCCACCAGCAGAGGCCCCGGACAGGGATTTATTCGGGAAGCTTTCTTT. The rearrangement links TRBV15 to TRBJ1-1, with 8 bases lining up with TRBD1. Losses at the gene ends were 1 base for V and 8 bases for J; bases not matched to a gene: 15. Per the germline V gene, CDR1 is LNHNV and CDR2 is YYDKDF (reference sequence). The CDR3 runs to 17 residues.